A selection of T cell receptor beta chains follows, all from one sample in a study of T cells in Graves' hyperthyroidism and ophthalmopathy. TCRdb analysed the multiplex PCR reads with MiXCR anew, one entry per CDR3 protein. The data hold around 300,000 distinct CDR3 sequences, with roughly 13% observed a single time. Sequences were obtained from blood. These TCRs come from a woman aged 30 to 39 with Graves' hyperthyroidism. Each CDR3 is given with its conserved first and last residue. D genes are given only for firm matches. The size field is filled for only some rows; it gives once, few, many or a size class.

j_call | clone_size | d_call | v_call | cdr3_nt | cdr3_aa
TRBJ2-3 | - | TRBD1 | TRBV20-1 | TGCAGTGCCAACAGGGGGGATGGTAGCGGAATCGGGCCAGATACGCAGTATTTT | CSANRGDGSGIGPDTQYF
TRBJ2-2 | few | - | TRBV28 | TGTGCCAGCTTACCGGGCCCCCGGACCGGGGAGCTGTTTTTT | CASLPGPRTGELFF
TRBJ2-7 | - | - | TRBV5-1 | TGCGCCAGCAGCGTGTTCGAGCCGGGTGACGTCCACTCCTACGAGCAGTACTTC | CASSVFEPGDVHSYEQYF
TRBJ2-7 | - | - | TRBV6-2/TRBV6-3 | TGTGCCGTCCGGGACGGATACTACGAGCAGTACTTC | CAVRDGYYEQYF
TRBJ1-1 | many | - | TRBV30 | TGTGCCTGGAGGACGGGCGGGAACACTGAAGCTTTCTTT | CAWRTGGNTEAFF
TRBJ2-1 | - | TRBD1 | TRBV24-1 | TGTGCCACCAGTGATTTGCTCCCAGTCGAGGGGGCTTCCTACAATGAGCAGTTCTTC | CATSDLLPVEGASYNEQFF
TRBJ1-1 | many | - | TRBV20-1 | TGCAGTGCTAGAGATTCGCGGGTGAACACTGAAGCTTTCTTT | CSARDSRVNTEAFF
TRBJ2-7 | many | TRBD2 | TRBV15 | TGTGCCACCAGCAGCGACACCTCGAGCGGGGCTACCTACGAGCAGTACTTC | CATSSDTSSGATYEQYF
TRBJ1-5 | few | - | TRBV20-1 | TGCAGTGCTAGTCTCGGCGGGGGCAATCAGCCCCAGCATTTT | CSASLGGGNQPQHF
TRBJ2-1 | many | - | TRBV15 | TGTGCCACCAGCAGAGATCTGCGGGATGAGCAGTTCTTC | CATSRDLRDEQFF
TRBJ2-7 | - | - | TRBV28 | TGTGCCAGCAGTTTATGGGGTAGGGGATACGAGCAGTACTTC | CASSLWGRGYEQYF
TRBJ2-5 | many | - | TRBV7-2 | TGTGCCAGCAGCTTATCCGGGAGTGAGACCCAGTACTTC | CASSLSGSETQYF
TRBJ2-3 | many | - | TRBV6-1 | TGTGCCAGCAGTAAAGGTGCAGATACGCAGTATTTT | CASSKGADTQYF
TRBJ2-1 | many | TRBD1 | TRBV5-1 | TGCGCCAGCAGCTTAACTGACAGGGTCTATGAGCAGTTCTTC | CASSLTDRVYEQFF
TRBJ2-1 | many | TRBD2 | TRBV20-1 | TGCAGTGCCAGGCCGGGACTAGCTGGACGTCGTGAGCAGTTCTTC | CSARPGLAGRREQFF
TRBJ2-7 | - | TRBD2 | TRBV7-9 | TGTGCCAGCAGCGCGGGACTAGCGGGAACCTACGAGCAGTACTTC | CASSAGLAGTYEQYF
TRBJ2-5 | - | - | TRBV29-1 | TGCAGCGTTGAGGCGCCAGGAAATGTGGAAGAGACCCAGTACTTC | CSVEAPGNVEETQYF
TRBJ2-5 | - | - | TRBV5-8 | TGTGCCAGCAGCTTCGGACAGCCGACAGAGACCCAGTACTTC | CASSFGQPTETQYF
TRBJ1-2 | - | - | TRBV12-3/TRBV12-4 | TGTGCCAGCACCCGGGGGGGGGGCTACACCTTC | CASTRGGGYTF
TRBJ2-1 | - | TRBD2 | TRBV20-1 | TGCAGTGCTAGGGGGGTAGCGGGAGGGCCTGATGAGCAGTTCTTC | CSARGVAGGPDEQFF
TRBJ2-1 | - | - | TRBV19 | TGTGCCAGTAGCCGGGCGAAGGTTGAGCAGTTCTTC | CASSRAKVEQFF
TRBJ2-3 | many | - | TRBV12-3/TRBV12-4 | TGTGCCAGCAGTTTAGGGGGCTACGGCACAGATACGCAGTATTTT | CASSLGGYGTDTQYF
TRBJ2-7 | many | - | TRBV20-1 | TGCAGTGTGGGGTACGAGCAGTACTTC | CSVGYEQYF
TRBJ1-5 | many | - | TRBV2 | TGTGCCAGCAGTGAGGGGCGCGGCAATCAGCCCCAGCATTTT | CASSEGRGNQPQHF
TRBJ1-1 | many | - | TRBV28 | TGTGCCAGCAGTTTACGGAGGGCTGAAGCTTTCTTT | CASSLRRAEAFF
TRBJ1-2 | - | TRBD1 | TRBV28 | TGTGCCAGCAGTTTCAGGGGGCCGGGTGGCTACACCTTC | CASSFRGPGGYTF